These 2 T cell receptor beta chains came from one sample sequenced in a study of T cell changes during pregnancy in multiple sclerosis (dated by TCRdb to the late 2010s). Libraries were made using the immunoSEQ multiplex PCR assay. TCRdb obtained this table from immuneACCESS and retained in-frame rearrangements with V and J assigned. These tables miss some clones; where compared with another copy, unresolved V genes account for less than half of the shortfall, and the remainder is unexplained. The sample table lists around 50,000 clones, just over 90% of them with a count of one. The ten largest clones capture just under 0.2% of the sample. The sample was CD4+ T cells from peripheral blood mononuclear cells, taken in the second trimester of pregnancy. These TCRs come from a female donor with multiple sclerosis, enrolled in a pregnancy study.

V gene TRBV2 combines with J gene TRBJ1-2, with TRBD1 matching over 8 bases. From germline, CDR1 is SNHLY and CDR2 FYNNEI. The CDR3 extends over 13 amino acids. The V gene end was trimmed by 11 bases and the J gene end by 4 bases; junction bases not matched to a gene: 9. Here the CDR3 DNA reads TGTGCCTACACAGGGGGTGTTACCTATGGCTACACCTTC. As protein: CAYTGGVTYGYTF.

This chain links TRBV2 with TRBJ1-1; TRBD1 agrees at 7 bases. Trimming cost V 8 bases and J 2 bases; bases outside gene matches: 5. CDR1 and CDR2 from the germline V gene are SNHLY and FYNNEI. The length of the CDR3 is 13 residues. CDR3 protein: CASGTALNTEAFF. DNA of the CDR3: TGTGCCAGCGGGACAGCCTTAAACACTGAAGCTTTCTTT.